This T cell receptor (beta chain) came from a study of tumor-infiltrating lymphocytes in primary liver carcinoma. Using a constant-region primer together with ProtoScript II reverse transcriptase, TCR beta cDNA was made from around 0.55 ug of total RNA. Each TCR beta library was derived from three nested multiplex PCR rounds that employed slightly modified ARM-PCR. The two initial PCR rounds, approximately 10 cycles each, used TRBV1-TRBV30 forward and C-beta reverse primers. TCRdb itself ran the multiplex PCR reads through MiXCR, one entry per CDR3 protein. The top ten clones hold more than 8.5% of a sample with around 330,000 distinct CDR3 sequences, 60% to 80% of them seen once. This clonotype was seen only once. A read error is possible here, since a much larger clone lies one base away. The CDR3 length is 13 residues. Germline V lookup: CDR1 MNHEY, CDR2 SVGEGT. Germline DNA was extracted alongside blood RNA, which was obtained from unsorted whole blood.

The sequenced sample consisted of peripheral blood. The clonotype comes from a man aged 40-50 years with primary liver carcinoma and hepatitis B virus infection. The chain links TRBV6-2 or TRBV6-3 to TRBJ2-1; 7 bases match TRBD1. The end of the DNA is better explained by TRBJ2-7, so the J call may be wrong. The CDR3 DNA sequence: TGTGCCAGCGGACAGGTCCCAGGGGGTGAGCAGTACTTC. Translated: CASGQVPGGEQYF.